These T cell receptor beta chains were read from a single sample in a study of blood T cells in healthy people across ages. TCRdb processed the 5' RACE reads anew with MiXCR; each CDR3 protein has one entry. The data contain 1 million or so distinct CDR3 sequences, 40% to 45% of them singletons. The sequencing input was blood. These receptors were collected from a woman in her fifties or sixties in good health. Both conserved end residues are part of each CDR3. A D gene is named only where the DNA matches it firmly. A row's size may be missing; if present it is once, few, many or a size class.

V gene	J gene	clone size	D gene	CDR3 DNA	CDR3 protein
TRBV6-2/TRBV6-3	TRBJ2-2	NA	NA	TGTGCCAGCAGTCGCTCACCCGGGACGCGGGCCGGGGAGCTGTTTTTT	CASSRSPGTRAGELFF
TRBV5-1	TRBJ2-3	NA	NA	TGCGCCAGCACCTTGGTCGGCAGCGGTGATACGCAGTATTTT	CASTLVGSGDTQYF
TRBV29-1	TRBJ2-5	NA	NA	TGCAGCGTTGAGTCAGGGATTGGAGAGACCCAGTACTTC	CSVESGIGETQYF
TRBV5-1	TRBJ2-5	NA	TRBD1	TGCGCCAGCAGCCCACAGGGGTCTCGAGAGGAGACCCAGTACTTC	CASSPQGSREETQYF
TRBV6-5	TRBJ1-3	NA	TRBD1	TGTGCCAGCGGGACAGGGGGAAACACCACATATTTT	CASGTGGNTTYF
TRBV10-3	TRBJ2-7	few	TRBD1	TGTGCCACGACCGGGACAGGGACCTACGAGCAGTACTTC	CATTGTGTYEQYF
TRBV12-3/TRBV12-4	TRBJ2-7	NA	NA	TGTGCCAGCAGCTCAAGACAGGATTCTAACGGCAATGAGCAGTACTTC	CASSSRQDSNGNEQYF
TRBV5-1	TRBJ2-7	many	TRBD2	TGCGCCAGCAGCACTAGCGGGACCTACGAGCAGTACTTC	CASSTSGTYEQYF
TRBV4-2	TRBJ2-6	NA	TRBD2	TGTGCCAGCAGCCCCGCCTGGCAGATGACTAGCGGGGGGGCGGGGGCCAACGTCCTGACTTTC	CASSPAWQMTSGGAGANVLTF
TRBV10-3	TRBJ2-1	many	NA	TGTGCCATCAGTGAGTCAATCCAGGGGGGCCACAATGAGCAGTTCTTC	CAISESIQGGHNEQFF
TRBV20-1	TRBJ2-5	NA	TRBD2	TGCAGTGCTAGAGCAAGACTAGCGGGAGTTGGAAATGAGCAGTACTTC	CSARARLAGVGNEQYF
TRBV12-3/TRBV12-4	TRBJ2-1	NA	NA	TGTGCCAGCAGGTTAACGGACAATGAGCAGTTCTTC	CASRLTDNEQFF
TRBV25-1	TRBJ2-7	few	TRBD1	TGTGCCAGCAGTGAATATGGACAGGGGGCATACGAGCAGTACTTC	CASSEYGQGAYEQYF
TRBV9	TRBJ1-2	few	NA	TGTGCCGGAAGTGGCCATGGCTACACCTTC	CAGSGHGYTF
TRBV7-2	TRBJ2-7	NA	NA	TGTGCCAGCAGCTTAGGTCAGCCCCGGGGTGAGCAGTACTTC	CASSLGQPRGEQYF
TRBV18	TRBJ2-5	few	NA	TGTGCCAGCTCACCACTAGAGCGAGGCACCCAGTACTTC	CASSPLERGTQYF
TRBV12-3/TRBV12-4	TRBJ1-4	NA	TRBD1	TGTGCCAGCAAGGACAGGGGCTCCCCGGAGGAAAAACTGTTTTTT	CASKDRGSPEEKLFF
TRBV28	TRBJ2-5	NA	NA	TGTGCCAGCAGTTTAATGACAGGGAGGGTTGAAGAGACCCAGTACTTC	CASSLMTGRVEETQYF
TRBV3-1	TRBJ2-1	NA	TRBD2	TGTGCCAGCAGCCAAGTGCCTAGCGGGACCTACAATGAGCAGTTCTTC	CASSQVPSGTYNEQFF
TRBV20-1	TRBJ1-2	NA	TRBD1	TGCAGTGCTAGGCCCAGGGGGGCTGGCTACACCTTC	CSARPRGAGYTF
TRBV5-1	TRBJ2-2	NA	NA	TGCGCCAGCAGACCGAGGGAGGCCGGGGAGCTGTTTTTT	CASRPREAGELFF
TRBV20-1	TRBJ2-7	NA	NA	TGCAGTGCTTTCGGTCTAGCCAACTCCTACGAGCAGTACTTC	CSAFGLANSYEQYF
TRBV3-1	TRBJ2-7	NA	NA	TGTGCCAGCAGCCTTAGGGACTCCTCCTACAATGAGCAGTACTTC	CASSLRDSSYNEQYF
TRBV6-2/TRBV6-3	TRBJ2-7	once	TRBD1	TGTGCCAGCAGTTACGGTTCAGGGGGCGTCGACGAGCAGTACTTC	CASSYGSGGVDEQYF
TRBV18	TRBJ2-3	NA	NA	TGTGCCAGCTCACCACCGGGACAAACGGGAGATACGCAGTATTTT	CASSPPGQTGDTQYF
TRBV6-5	TRBJ2-7	many	NA	TGTGCCAGCAATCGGTTCGGAGGTCACGAGCAGTACTTC	CASNRFGGHEQYF